Described below is a single T cell receptor (beta chain) sequence and its context. Its antigen is not yet known. The record has no base qualities; no much larger clone is one base away. This sample is drawn from a study of blood T cell repertoires in COVID-19 (dated by TCRdb to about 2020). Looking at the study overall: Samples from collaborators originated in the United States, Italy and Spain and spanned both the acute and convalescent phases of COVID-19. The material from the prospective study consisted of cDNA or gDNA derived from T cells, B-cell-depleted T cells, or PBMCs. The samples were drawn from the first 160 participants of the ongoing ImmuneRACE study and from 1,254 subjects provided by 6 global collaborators. Where available, HLA class I and class II types were taken from metadata supplied by the sample provider and were not determined by assay-based typing. The repertoires were made available in a free public database intended to serve as a resource for research on the immune response to SARS-CoV-2. Subjects who had been exposed to COVID-19, were actively infected with it, or had recovered from it provided the deeply sampled blood TCRbeta repertoires that made up the dataset. A de-identified subject ID, COVID-19 status, age in years and sex were almost always included in the sample metadata.

On the study overall, not on this receptor specifically: The quantity of clinical and demographic metadata differed by source and by participant and was supplied without curation.

TCRbeta CDR3 regions were amplified from genomic DNA by means of the immunoSEQ Assay, a bias-controlled multiplex PCR. The paper's processing steps were these. Nucleated cell counts per sample were estimated from amplification of reference gene primers within the assay. To quantify the absolute abundance of each unique TCRbeta CDR3 rearrangement, sequence reads were collapsed and filtered. For each sample, productive Simpson clonality was calculated as the square root of Simpson's diversity index across productive rearrangements. TCRdb limited this immuneACCESS table to in-frame rearrangements with V and J called. A share of clones is missing; checked studies link under half to unresolved V genes, and the rest is unexplained. That table furnishes V, J and clone size, whereas the DNA furnished D and trimming. The sample contains just under 350,000 clones, around 83% of them found a single time. The ten largest account for about 3% of the sample.

Collaborating institutions collected whole blood in K2EDTA tubes following their own protocols. Collaborator samples were shipped for TCRbeta analysis as frozen whole blood, isolated PBMCs, or DNA extracted from either sample type. CDR1 and CDR2 are read off the germline V gene (reference sequence) as LNHDA and SQIVND. The CDR3, from cysteine to phenylalanine, totals 18 residues. Only the CDR3 portion is preserved as DNA: 54 bases, with reading frame beginning at the first base. The trim is 3 bases for V and 1 base for J, with a gap of 19 bases between the germline ends. This clonotype was sampled from a man aged 25-45 years with active or convalescent COVID-19. This chain is built from TRBV19 and TRBJ1-5; perhaps TRBD1 is the D gene, with 6 bases matching. Material for sequencing was peripheral blood. The CDR3 reads as follows: CASSMPIQGLSSNQPQHF. The nucleotides are TGTGCCAGTAGTATGCCTATTCAGGGGCTATCGAGCAATCAGCCCCAGCATTTT.